This is a list of T cell receptor beta chains from one sample in a study of early T cells in non-severe SARS-CoV-2 infection. One entry per CDR3 protein results from TCRdb running MiXCR on the 5' RACE reads. This sample has tens of thousands of distinct CDR3 sequences, with roughly 13% found just once. The sequenced sample consisted of whole blood. The receptors stem from an adult who was a healthcare worker with PCR-confirmed SARS-CoV-2 infection or an uninfected control (not recorded which). Both conserved end residues are part of each CDR3. Fields, in order: CDR3 protein, CDR3 DNA, V gene, J gene, clone size, D gene. The D gene is left open where the match is weak. Expanded clones get a size class; other rows say once, few or many, or leave the size out.

CDR3: CASSPDGTQETQYF
DNA: TGTGCCAGCAGCCCAGATGGGACCCAAGAGACCCAGTACTTC
V: TRBV7-8
J: TRBJ2-5
size: many
D: .

CDR3: CASKADGSTGELFF
DNA: TGTGCCAGTAAAGCTGACGGCAGTACCGGGGAGCTGTTTTTT
V: TRBV19
J: TRBJ2-2
size: few
D: .

CDR3: CASSLILRETQYF
DNA: TGTGCCAGCAGTCTTATCCTACGGGAGACCCAGTACTTC
V: TRBV11-2
J: TRBJ2-5
size: few
D: .

CDR3: CASSLRLNTGELFF
DNA: TGTGCTAGCAGCTTAAGGCTGAACACCGGGGAGCTGTTTTTT
V: TRBV7-7
J: TRBJ2-2
size: few
D: .

CDR3: CASSSRRGHSRLFF
DNA: TGTGCCAGCAGCTCTCGGCGGGGCCACTCTAGACTGTTTTTT
V: TRBV11-2
J: TRBJ2-2
size: many
D: .

CDR3: CASSLNSNTEAFF
DNA: TGTGCCAGCAGCTTAAATTCCAACACTGAAGCTTTCTTT
V: TRBV7-3
J: TRBJ1-1
size: many
D: .

CDR3: CASSQGVSGNTIYF
DNA: TGTGCCAGTAGCCAGGGGGTGTCTGGAAACACCATATATTTT
V: TRBV19
J: TRBJ1-3
size: many
D: TRBD1

CDR3: CSAGDYRSYNEQFF
DNA: TGCAGTGCAGGGGACTACCGCTCCTACAATGAGCAGTTCTTC
V: TRBV20-1
J: TRBJ2-1
size: few
D: TRBD2

CDR3: CASSITAGGSGNTIYF
DNA: TGTGCCAGTAGTATAACGGCCGGCGGCTCTGGAAACACCATATATTTT
V: TRBV19
J: TRBJ1-3
size: .
D: .

CDR3: CASSYSQGIYGYTF
DNA: TGTGCCAGCAGTTACTCGCAGGGAATCTATGGCTACACCTTC
V: TRBV6-5
J: TRBJ1-2
size: .
D: .

CDR3: CASSLVSVGLEQYF
DNA: TGTGCCAGCAGCTTAGTGTCGGTGGGATTGGAGCAGTACTTC
V: TRBV7-2
J: TRBJ2-7
size: many
D: .

CDR3: CASSYGLAATGELFF
DNA: TGTGCCAGCAGTTACGGGCTAGCGGCCACCGGGGAGCTGTTTTTT
V: TRBV6-2/TRBV6-3
J: TRBJ2-2
size: many
D: TRBD2

CDR3: CASSFGSQANEQYF
DNA: TGTGCCAGCAGTTTCGGGTCCCAAGCGAACGAGCAGTACTTC
V: TRBV6-5
J: TRBJ2-7
size: .
D: .

CDR3: CASTSLGDENIQYF
DNA: TGTGCCAGCACCTCCCTAGGGGACGAAAACATTCAGTACTTC
V: TRBV6-1
J: TRBJ2-4
size: few
D: .

CDR3: CASSIGSRNTEAFF
DNA: TGTGCCAGCAGCATAGGGAGCCGGAACACTGAAGCTTTCTTT
V: TRBV7-8
J: TRBJ1-1
size: .
D: .

CDR3: CAWSVSSRGPKNIQYF
DNA: TGTGCCTGGAGCGTCTCCTCCAGGGGGCCCAAAAACATTCAGTACTTC
V: TRBV30
J: TRBJ2-4
size: .
D: TRBD1

CDR3: CASTPGTGGLFYGYTF
DNA: TGTGCCAGCACCCCCGGGACAGGGGGCTTGTTTTATGGCTACACCTTC
V: TRBV2
J: TRBJ1-2
size: few
D: TRBD1